The sequence of this TCR beta chain was determined in a study of shared clonotypes between healthy human individuals. General observations from the study: Relative to memory subsets, naive subsets generally showed larger estimated richness. It was the few donors that limited the genetic and exposure-history diversity represented.

Both subsets, CD45RA+ naive and CD45RA-negative memory, were split from the CD4+ cells. Note on this clone: The antigen is unknown.

The CDR3 is made up of 16 amino acids. The V gene end was trimmed by 4 bases and the J gene end by 5 bases; junction bases not matched to a gene: 15. Germline CDR1 and CDR2: SGHNT and YYREEE (reference sequence). Per the original data handling: Filtering differed since immunoSEQ provided only junctions, with no quality scores. Using immunoSEQ multiplex PCR, the repertoire was profiled, and TCRdb retains in-frame clones only, with some absent. The V and J calls and clone size come from that table; D and trimming were worked out from the DNA. This table has about 1.5 million clones, roughly 98% appearing once.

Sample: naive CD4+ T cells sorted from blood. Subset of the sample: CD45RA+ positively selected. The V and J genes are TRBV5-4 and TRBJ2-7; TRBD2 aligns across 7 bases. The receptor comes from a man aged 30 to 39 in good health. The CDR3 DNA reads TGTGCCAGCAGCCCTTGGTTGGGCGGGAGTTTTGACGAGCAGTACTTC. This codes for CASSPWLGGSFDEQYF.